This T cell receptor (beta chain) was captured in a study of T cell responses to AZD1222 COVID-19 vaccine. Second doses that came at about 4 or about 12 weeks were put together. Turning to this clone: The antigen remains undetermined.

Clones were sequenced by immunoSEQ multiplex PCR, and TCRdb holds only the in-frame ones, with some missing. The table has some 200,000 clones, roughly 91% seen once. Study observations and caveats: The sample set comprised mostly white British donors with more females, and clonal diversity was possibly underestimated. Reportedly, close to half of spike-specific TCRs are directed against unmutated variant regions. The study found Spike-specific TCR breadth and depth rose after two AZD1222 doses.

Per germline, CDR1 MNHEY and CDR2 SMNVEV (reference sequence). The CDR3 contains 12 residues. V dropped 5 bases and J dropped 4 bases, with 5 bases sitting between them. This chain uses TRBV27 with TRBJ2-2; D is uncertain. Material: peripheral blood, obtained 28 days after the second AZD1222 dose. The sequence was collected from an adult who received the AZD1222 COVID-19 vaccine. CDR3 coding DNA: TGTGCCAGCAGTCCCGTCACCGGGGAGCTGTTTTTT. Residues: CASSPVTGELFF.